The 24 T cell receptor beta chains in this list originate from one sample, sequenced in a study of tumor and adjacent non-tumor tissue in lung cancer. The template was RNA from unsorted bulk tissue. The library came from three nested PCR rounds adapted from ARM-PCR protocols. Each CDR3 protein is one row after TCRdb ran MiXCR on the multiplex PCR reads. The data hold 65,000 to 90,000 distinct CDR3 sequences, with approximately 79% observed a single time. Sequenced input: lung tumor tissue. The receptors come from a woman in her 50s with non-small cell lung cancer.

V gene TRBV20-1 combines with J gene TRBJ2-1; 7 nucleotides align to TRBD2. The germline V gene encodes CDR1 DFQATT and CDR2 SNEGSKA (reference sequence). This CDR3 has 11 residues. With V trimmed by 4 bases and J by 13 bases, 7 bases remained unmatched. The CDR3, as DNA: TGCAGTGCTATAGCGGGCTGGGAACAGTTCTTC. The encoded protein is CSAIAGWEQFF.

As regards this clonotype: A junction end diverges from the germline sequence, so it may reflect a read error. The chain combines TRBV6-2 or TRBV6-3 with TRBJ1-5; 7 positions match TRBD1. The CDR3 covers 13 residues. Germline V lookup: CDR1 MNHEY, CDR2 SVGEGT. The CDR3 spells CPSSGTENQPQHF. The CDR3 DNA reads as TGTCCCAGCAGCGGGACAGAGAATCAGCCCCAACATTTT.

Points on this clonotype: The CDR3 end shows no conserved phenylalanine or tryptophan, and so a read error is likely. V usage is TRBV11-2 and J usage is TRBJ2-1; D might be TRBD2 (5 bases). The V end was cut by 7 bases, the J end by 7 bases, with 11 bases between. Germline CDR1 is SGHAT and CDR2 is FQNNGV. The CDR3 is 12 amino acids. The CDR3, as DNA: TGTGCCAGCAACTCCACTAGGAATGAGCAGTTCTTA. Amino acid sequence: CASNSTRNEQFL.

Regarding this clonotype: Relative to the germline gene, one junction end is altered; a read error may explain this. This chain joins TRBV29-1 and TRBJ2-7; D might be TRBD2 (5 bases). Per germline, CDR1 SQVTM and CDR2 ANQGSEA. The CDR3 contains 12 residues. For the CDR3, the DNA is TGTAGCGTTGTAGGACTGGGCTACGAGCAGTACTTC. This translates into CSVVGLGYEQYF.

The chain employs TRBV20-1 and TRBJ2-5; tentative D call: TRBD2 (6 bases). The CDR3 is 13 residues long. Germline CDR1 DFQATT, CDR2 SNEGSKA (reference sequence). Trimming left V 6 bases short and J 0 bases short, with 11 bases between. DNA for the CDR3: TGCAGTGCCATCCGGGAGCACCAAGAGACCCAGTACTTC. It is translated as CSAIREHQETQYF.

The chain uses TRBV29-1 and TRBJ2-7; 8 bases align to TRBD1. V shed 3 bases and J 8 bases; nucleotides not matched to a gene: 9. Germline V lookup: CDR1 SQVTM, CDR2 ANQGSEA. The CDR3 extends over 13 amino acids. This chain's CDR3 is CSVDNTGGGKQYF. As DNA, the CDR3 is TGCAGCGTTGATAACACAGGGGGAGGCAAGCAGTACTTC.

Concerning this clonotype itself: One junction end does not reproduce the germline sequence, and a read error may be involved. This chain links TRBV12-3 or TRBV12-4 with TRBJ2-7; the D is unclear. The CDR3 totals 16 residues. The CDR3 loop reads CASSTRARDLSYEQYF. Here the CDR3 DNA reads TGTGCCAGCAGTACCCGAGCTAGAGACCTATCCTACGAACAGTACTTC.

Of note for this clonotype: An end of the junction differs from the germline gene, which may be a read error. The gene calls are TRBV28 and TRBJ1-5; tentatively, D is TRBD1 (5 bases). The CDR3 has 18 residues. In germline, CDR1 is MDHEN, CDR2 SYDVKM. The CDR3 is CASSSLWGWDGSNQPQHF. The CDR3 coding sequence is TGTGCCAGCAGTTCCCTCTGGGGGTGGGATGGAAGCAATCAACCCCAGCATTTT.

This clonotype was detected many times. The chain employs TRBV30 and TRBJ2-7; D is possibly TRBD1 (6 bases). The CDR3 runs to 15 residues. V lost 1 base and J lost 3, with 16 bases in between. Germline V lookup: CDR1 GTSNPN, CDR2 SVGIG (reference sequence). The CDR3 spells CAWSDETGPYYEQYF. The CDR3 nucleotides read TGTGCCTGGAGTGATGAGACAGGTCCCTACTACGAGCAGTACTTC.

The V gene is TRBV5-1, the J gene TRBJ2-1, with 7 bases that match TRBD2. CDR3 size: 13 residues. V lost 4 bases and J lost 12; bases outside the gene matches: 10. Per the germline V gene, CDR1 is SGHRS and CDR2 is YFSETQ. The CDR3 spells CASSNQPTSLQFF. The CDR3 bases are TGCGCCAGCAGCAATCAACCGACTAGCTTGCAGTTCTTC. Based on the CDR3 plus reference TRBV5-1 and TRBJ2-1, the full variable domain is KAGVTQTPRYLIKTRGQQVTLSCSPISGHRSVSWYQQTPGQGLQFLFEYFSETQRNKGNFPGRFSGRQFSNSRSEMNVSTLELGDSALYLCASSNQPTSLQFFGPGTRLTVL.

The sample holds one count of this clonotype. Compared with germline, one end of the junction differs, possibly owing to a read error. The chain uses TRBV20-1 and TRBJ2-1; possibly TRBD1 or TRBD2 for D (6 bases each). CDR1 DFQATT and CDR2 SNEGSKA come from the germline V gene (reference sequence). The length of the CDR3 is 14 residues. The CDR3 loop is CGASFRGGYNGQFF. The CDR3 DNA follows: TGCGGTGCTAGCTTCAGGGGAGGCTACAATGGGCAGTTCTTC.

Relative to its sample, this clonotype is medium-sized (0.01 to 0.1%). The chain combines TRBV20-1 with TRBJ1-5; 9 positions match TRBD1. The CDR3 consists of 14 residues. Germline CDR1 reads DFQATT; CDR2 reads SNEGSKA (reference sequence). V gave up 0 bases and J gave up 4 bases; unmatched junction bases: 1. Written as DNA, the CDR3 is TGCAGTGCTAGAGATGGGACAGGGAATCAGCCCCAGCATTTT. Translating gives CSARDGTGNQPQHF.

In the case of this clonotype: The conserved phenylalanine or tryptophan normally closing the CDR3 is absent here, so this likely arose from a read error. The CDR3 spells CASSRRGSNEKLFY. For the CDR3, the DNA is TGCGCCAGCAGCCGACGGGGGTCTAATGAAAAACTGTTTTAT. The V gene is TRBV4-1, the J gene TRBJ1-4; maybe TRBD1 (5 bases). Germline V gene data show CDR1 as MGHRA and CDR2 as YSYEKL. This CDR3 contains 14 residues. The germline V and J ends were trimmed by 4 bases and 3 bases, with 9 bases remaining between them.

This clonotype has a count of ten or more. The chain uses TRBV30 and TRBJ1-1; 7 bases are shared with TRBD1. Germline V gene sequence: CDR1 GTSNPN, CDR2 SVGIG (reference sequence). The V segment lost 4 bases and the J segment 5 bases; nucleotides outside the gene matches: 7. The length of the CDR3 is 13 residues. This chain's CDR3 is CAWILTGSTEAFF. The DNA of the CDR3 is TGTGCCTGGATCCTGACAGGGTCTACTGAAGCTTTCTTT.

As to this clonotype: One end of the junction is discordant with germline, which a read error may explain. The V call is TRBV29-1, the J call TRBJ1-1; no definite D call. Per germline, CDR1 SQVTM and CDR2 ANQGSEA. The CDR3 loop spans 13 amino acids. As DNA, the CDR3 is TGCAGCGTTCGTGGCGGACTGAACACTGATGCTTTCTTT. The encoded protein is CSVRGGLNTDAFF.

A few counts support this clonotype. Likely a read error: the CDR3 ends without its conserved phenylalanine or tryptophan. This sequence joins TRBV6-1 and TRBJ2-1; D is perhaps TRBD1 or TRBD2 (5 bases each). Germline V lookup: CDR1 MNHNS, CDR2 SASEGT. The CDR3 is made up of 16 amino acids. The V and J ends lost 5 bases and 4 bases respectively, with 18 bases between them. As DNA, the CDR3 is TGTGCCAGCAGTCATGGGTGGGGGAGCTCTTACAATGAGCAGTTCCTC. Encoded protein: CASSHGWGSSYNEQFL.

Concerning this clonotype itself: Compared with germline, one end of the junction differs, possibly owing to a read error. The V gene is TRBV7-6, the J gene TRBJ2-1; TRBD2 aligns across 11 bases. CDR3 length equals 16 residues. Germline values: CDR1 SGHVS, CDR2 FNYEAQ. CDR3 sequence reads: CASRLATSGSRNEQFF. CDR3 coding DNA: TGTGCCAGCAGATTAGCAACTAGCGGGAGTAGGAATGAGCAGTTCTTC.

Only one count was recorded for this clonotype. One end of the junction does not line up with germline, which may come from a read error. V gene TRBV12-3 or TRBV12-4 combines with J gene TRBJ1-1, with D uncertain. This CDR3 region has 14 residues. CDR3 in DNA: TGTGCGAGCAGTATAGATCAATTGAACACTGAAGCTTTCTTT. Translating gives CASSIDQLNTEAFF.

About this clonotype itself: The junction and the germline gene differ at one end; a read error may be behind it. The rearrangement uses TRBV6-1 and TRBJ2-5, with 7 bases lining up with TRBD2. CDR3 length: 15 amino acids. Germline lookup yields CDR1 MNHNS and CDR2 SASEGT. CDR3 in DNA: TGTGCCAGCAGCCGACTAGCTTCTCTCCAAGAGACCCTGTACTTC. Translated: CASSRLASLQETLYF.

Points on this clonotype: The conserved phenylalanine or tryptophan is not found at the CDR3 terminus, so this likely reflects a read error. The limits of the CDR3 on the DNA are not certain, so only TCRdb's listed CDR3 is given. The rearrangement uses TRBV6-2 or TRBV6-3 and TRBJ1-2. The CDR3 is 13 residues long, counting both termini. Germline V gene lookup returns CDR1 MNHEY and CDR2 SVGEGT. The CDR3 loop reads CASSQSSYYGYAL.

This clonotype was found many times. The rearrangement uses TRBV12-3 or TRBV12-4 and TRBJ2-4, with D possibly matching TRBD2 (7 bases). Trimming cost V 6 bases and J 0 bases, with 15 bases left between them. This CDR3 is 16 amino acids long. The CDR3 DNA is TGTGCCAGCAGCCGTTCGGGGGGCCTAGCCAAAAACATTCAGTACTTC. Translated: CASSRSGGLAKNIQYF.

This rearrangement joins TRBV20-1 to TRBJ1-1; D is unclear. The CDR3 is 14 residues long. The germline V gene has CDR1 DFQATT and CDR2 SNEGSKA (reference sequence). V was clipped by 7 bases and J by 0 bases, with 15 bases between them. The CDR3 loop reads CSVPGGVVNTEAFF. The CDR3 DNA reads TGCAGTGTTCCTGGCGGGGTAGTGAACACTGAAGCTTTCTTT.

This clonotype has only one observation. Sequence at one end of the junction differs from germline and may be a read error. V gene TRBV18 combines with J gene TRBJ2-5; D remains ambiguous. From germline, CDR1 is KGHSH and CDR2 LQKENI. The CDR3 sequence is 13 residues long. This chain's CDR3 is CTSSPLAQETKYF. CDR3 nucleotide sequence: TGTACCAGCTCACCACTGGCCCAGGAGACCAAGTACTTC.

The V gene is TRBV28, the J gene TRBJ2-1; D is unresolved. V lost 3 bases, J lost 7 bases, and 4 bases lay in between. The CDR3 contains 11 residues. The germline gives CDR1 MDHEN, CDR2 SYDVKM. The CDR3 DNA is TGTGCCAGCAGTTTCCGGAATGAGCAGTTCTTC. Protein: CASSFRNEQFF.